This entry lists 2 T cell receptor beta chains sequenced from one sample in a study of blood T cells in healthy people across ages. For the second PCR, which ran for about 6 to 11 cycles, a sample-barcoded 5' primer and a J-beta primer mix were used. Each CDR3 protein is one row after TCRdb ran MiXCR on the 5' RACE reads. The table has about 1.4 million distinct CDR3 sequences, around 55% seen once. The sequencing sample was made of blood. The receptors stem from a man younger than 30 in good health.

This sequence joins TRBV14 and TRBJ2-3; D not certain. The CDR3 consists of 14 residues. The germline V gene has CDR1 SGHDN and CDR2 FVKESK. Trimming stripped 4 bases from V and 0 bases from J, with 8 bases between. The CDR3 nucleotides read TGTGCCAGCAGCCCCAGACCAAGCACAGATACGCAGTATTTT. It codes for CASSPRPSTDTQYF.

The chain carries TRBV5-1 and TRBJ2-3; 8 bases map to TRBD1. Germline CDR1 SGHRS, CDR2 YFSETQ. The CDR3 contains 16 residues. V dropped 5 bases and J dropped 6; count of bases not matched to a gene: 14. The CDR3 sequence is CASRTPGGAEKDTQYF. In DNA, the CDR3 is TGCGCCAGCAGGACTCCAGGGGGCGCGGAGAAGGATACGCAGTATTTT.